This T cell receptor beta chain stems from a study of T-cell memory formation after mild COVID-19. General study results and limits: There was no confirmation that second-wave clones peaking on day 37 were SARS-CoV-2 specific. Later expanders leaned toward CD4+, whereas clones contracting from day 15 to 85 were balanced CD4/CD8.

The CDR3 is 14 residues long. V lost 1 base to trimming and J lost 1 base; unmatched junction nucleotides: 4. Germline values: CDR1 DFQATT, CDR2 SNEGSKA (reference sequence). Worth noting for this clonotype: Its specificity is not known.

Via MiXCR, TCRdb re-called the 5' RACE reads, giving one row per CDR3 protein. The table shows roughly 400,000 distinct CDR3 sequences, with around a sixth occurring only once. This chain links TRBV20-1 with TRBJ2-7; TRBD2 aligns across 7 bases. Material for sequencing was PBMCs or a T cell subset sorted from them (not recorded which). This clonotype originated in a man younger than 35 who had mild COVID-19 (a few samples of this study predate the infection). Cell type and time point are not known. CDR3 in DNA: TGCAGTGCTAGAGCAGGCGGGGGTTCCTACGAGCAGTACTTC. Translating gives CSARAGGGSYEQYF.